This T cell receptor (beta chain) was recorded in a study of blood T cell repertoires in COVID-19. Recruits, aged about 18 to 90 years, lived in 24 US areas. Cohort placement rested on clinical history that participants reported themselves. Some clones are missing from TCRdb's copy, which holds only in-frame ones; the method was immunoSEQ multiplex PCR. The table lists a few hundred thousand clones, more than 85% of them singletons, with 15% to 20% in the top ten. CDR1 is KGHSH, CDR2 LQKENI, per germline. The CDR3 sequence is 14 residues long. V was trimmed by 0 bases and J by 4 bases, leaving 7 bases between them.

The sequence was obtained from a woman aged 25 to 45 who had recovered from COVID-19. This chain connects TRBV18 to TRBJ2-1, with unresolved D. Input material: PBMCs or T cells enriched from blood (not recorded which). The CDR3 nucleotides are TGTGCCAGCTCACCACCGAACTCATACAATGAGCAGTTCTTC. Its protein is CASSPPNSYNEQFF.